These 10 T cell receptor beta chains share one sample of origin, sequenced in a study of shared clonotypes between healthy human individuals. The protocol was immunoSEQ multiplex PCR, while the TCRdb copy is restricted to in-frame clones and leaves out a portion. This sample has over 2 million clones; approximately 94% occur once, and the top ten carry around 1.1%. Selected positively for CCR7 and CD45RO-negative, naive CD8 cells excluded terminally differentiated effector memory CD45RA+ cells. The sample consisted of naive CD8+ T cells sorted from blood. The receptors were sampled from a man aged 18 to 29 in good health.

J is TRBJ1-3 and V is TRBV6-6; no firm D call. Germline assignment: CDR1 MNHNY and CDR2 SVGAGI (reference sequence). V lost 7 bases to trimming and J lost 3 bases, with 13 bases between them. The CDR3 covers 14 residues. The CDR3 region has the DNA TGTGCCAGCACCTCTAGGTCCGATGGAAACACCATATATTTT. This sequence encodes CASTSRSDGNTIYF.

CDR3 DNA: TGTGCCAGCAGTTTAGGGCTAGCGGGAGTCTTCGGGGAGCTGTTTTTT. This gives the protein CASSLGLAGVFGELFF. The gene calls are TRBV28 and TRBJ2-2; 10 nucleotides align to TRBD2. The V and J ends lost 2 bases and 7 bases, in that order; junction bases with no gene match: 7. Germline CDR1 is MDHEN and CDR2 is SYDVKM. The CDR3 length is 16 residues.

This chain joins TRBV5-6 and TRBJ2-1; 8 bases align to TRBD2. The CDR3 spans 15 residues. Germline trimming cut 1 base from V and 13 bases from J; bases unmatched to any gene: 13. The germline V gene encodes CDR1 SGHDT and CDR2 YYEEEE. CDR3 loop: CASSLSVIGREVQFF. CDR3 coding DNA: TGTGCCAGCAGCTTGTCGGTAATTGGGCGGGAGGTTCAGTTCTTC.

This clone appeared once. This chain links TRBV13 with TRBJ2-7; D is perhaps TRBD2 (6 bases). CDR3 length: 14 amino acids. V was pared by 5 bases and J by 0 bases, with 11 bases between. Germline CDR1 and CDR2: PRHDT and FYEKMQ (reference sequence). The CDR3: CASSQGLSSYEQYF. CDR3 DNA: TGTGCCAGCAGCCAGGGACTGAGCTCCTACGAGCAGTACTTC.

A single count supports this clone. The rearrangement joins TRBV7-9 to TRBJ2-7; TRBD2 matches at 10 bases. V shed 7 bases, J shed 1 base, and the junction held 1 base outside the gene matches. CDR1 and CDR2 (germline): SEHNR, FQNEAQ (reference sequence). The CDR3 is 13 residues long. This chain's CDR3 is CASKTSGSYEQYF. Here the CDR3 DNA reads TGTGCCAGCAAGACTAGCGGGTCCTACGAGCAGTACTTC.

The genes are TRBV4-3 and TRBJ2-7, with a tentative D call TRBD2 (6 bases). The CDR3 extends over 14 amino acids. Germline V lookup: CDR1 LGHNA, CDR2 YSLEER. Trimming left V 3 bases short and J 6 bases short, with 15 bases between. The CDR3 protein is CASSQFSFGSEQYF. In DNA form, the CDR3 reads TGCGCCAGCAGCCAGTTTAGTTTCGGGAGCGAGCAGTACTTC.

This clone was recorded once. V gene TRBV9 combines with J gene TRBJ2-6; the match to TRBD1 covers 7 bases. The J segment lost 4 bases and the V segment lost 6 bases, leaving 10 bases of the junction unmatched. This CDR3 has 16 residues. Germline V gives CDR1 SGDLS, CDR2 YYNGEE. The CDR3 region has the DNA TGTGCCAGCAACACTGACAGGGCCTCAGGGGCCAACGTCCTGACTTTC. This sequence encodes CASNTDRASGANVLTF.

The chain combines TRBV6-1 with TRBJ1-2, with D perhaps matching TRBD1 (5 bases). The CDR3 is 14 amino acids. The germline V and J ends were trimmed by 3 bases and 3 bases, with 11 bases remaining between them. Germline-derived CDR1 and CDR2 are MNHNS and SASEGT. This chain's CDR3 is CASSEGQVYYGYTF. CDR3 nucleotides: TGTGCCAGCAGTGAGGGGCAGGTCTACTATGGCTACACCTTC.

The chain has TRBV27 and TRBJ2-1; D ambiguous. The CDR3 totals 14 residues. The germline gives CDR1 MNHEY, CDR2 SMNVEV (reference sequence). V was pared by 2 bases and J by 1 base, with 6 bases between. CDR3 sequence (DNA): TGTGCCAGCAGTTTACAGGATTCCTACAATGAGCAGTTCTTC. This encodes CASSLQDSYNEQFF.

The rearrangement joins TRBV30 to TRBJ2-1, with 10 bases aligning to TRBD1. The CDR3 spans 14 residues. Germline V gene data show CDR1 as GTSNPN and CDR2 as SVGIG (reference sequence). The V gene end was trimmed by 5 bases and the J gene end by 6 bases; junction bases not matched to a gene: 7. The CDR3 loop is CAWSLGQGINEQFF. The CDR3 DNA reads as TGTGCCTGGTCCCTGGGACAGGGGATCAATGAGCAGTTCTTC.